Each of the 6 T cell receptor beta chains below was sequenced from the same sample in a study of blood T cell repertoires in COVID-19. Profiling relied on immunoSEQ multiplex PCR, and the TCRdb table lists in-frame clones only, not all of them. In the table there are 150,000 or so clones, around four fifths of which are singletons. The sequenced sample consisted of peripheral blood. These receptors were obtained from a woman in her thirties or forties with active or convalescent COVID-19.

The chain has TRBV9 and TRBJ1-1; maybe TRBD1 (5 bases). The CDR3 runs to 14 residues. The germline V and J ends were trimmed by 1 base and 3 bases, with 10 bases remaining between them. Germline V gene data show CDR1 as SGDLS and CDR2 as YYNGEE. The CDR3 region is CASSVLGEDTEAFF. The CDR3 DNA sequence: TGTGCCAGCAGCGTATTAGGGGAGGACACTGAAGCTTTCTTT.

The chain carries TRBV4-3 and TRBJ2-7; D gene unclear. With 0 bases removed from V and 2 bases from J, the gap between germline ends came to 11 bases. The CDR3 is 15 amino acids. Germline values: CDR1 LGHNA, CDR2 YSLEER. CDR3 amino acids: CASSQDLSRTYEQYF. The CDR3 bases are TGCGCCAGCAGCCAAGATCTAAGTCGAACCTACGAGCAGTACTTC.

This clone was seen more than once but under ten times. Other DNA sequences of this sample code for an identical CDR3. The chain couples TRBV11-2 to TRBJ1-1, with D unclear. This CDR3 has 14 residues. Germline CDR1 reads SGHAT; CDR2 reads FQNNGV. V lost 1 base, J lost 1 base, and 7 bases lay in between. CDR3 sequence: CASSLGAGNTEAFF. The CDR3 nucleotides read TGTGCCAGCAGCTTAGGGGCGGGGAACACTGAAGCTTTCTTT.

The V and J genes are TRBV7-6 and TRBJ2-3, with 9 positions matching TRBD2. Germline V lookup: CDR1 SGHVS, CDR2 FNYEAQ. The CDR3 consists of 16 residues. With V trimmed by 5 bases and J by 3 bases, 9 bases remained unmatched. Here the CDR3 DNA reads TGTGCCAGCAGCACCCAGGCGGGAGGGCCTACAGATACGCAGTATTTT. Translating gives CASSTQAGGPTDTQYF.

V is TRBV5-6 and J is TRBJ2-1, with 9 bases identical to TRBD1. V shed 3 bases and J 0 bases; nucleotides not matched to a gene: 4. This CDR3 spans 16 amino acids. CDR1 and CDR2 (germline): SGHDT, YYEEEE. CDR3 in DNA: TGTGCCAGCAGCTCTTTGACAGGGGGCTCCTACAATGAGCAGTTCTTC. Protein product: CASSSLTGGSYNEQFF.

V usage is TRBV3-1 (or the pseudogene TRBV3-2) and J usage is TRBJ1-2; possibly TRBD1 for D (6 bases). CDR1 is LGHDT, CDR2 YNNKEL, per germline (reference sequence). There are 13 residues in the CDR3. V dropped 1 base and J dropped 6 bases, with 9 bases sitting between them. CDR3 protein: CASSQGRGDGYTF. CDR3 sequence (DNA): TGTGCCAGCAGCCAAGGCAGGGGAGATGGCTACACCTTC.